A single sample is the source of the 9 T cell receptor beta chains below, sequenced in a study of Graves' ophthalmopathy and Graves' hyperthyroidism. Amplification targeted the TCR beta CDR3 regions, with RNA transcripts as the source material. After a first-round RT-PCR with HTBI primers, a second-round multiplex PCR was run. MiXCR, applied by TCRdb to the multiplex PCR reads, yields one record per CDR3 protein. This sample has approximately 380,000 distinct CDR3 sequences, with over 20% found just once. Material for sequencing was peripheral blood. The receptor source for this set is a woman between 18 and 30 years old with stable Graves' hyperthyroidism.

Ten or more counts support this clonotype. The rearrangement links TRBV30 to TRBJ1-5, with no clear D. This CDR3 is 14 amino acids long. Germline lookup yields CDR1 GTSNPN and CDR2 SVGIG (reference sequence). Trimming took off 3 bases at V and 0 bases at J, with 9 bases between the two ends. CDR3 amino acids: CAWSKLLSNQPQHF. In nucleotides, the CDR3 is TGTGCCTGGAGCAAGTTACTTAGCAATCAGCCCCAGCATTTT.

This clonotype appeared many times. V is TRBV30 and J is TRBJ2-5; TRBD2 might be the D (6 bases). V lost 5 bases, J lost 4 bases, and 20 bases lay in between. Germline loops: CDR1 GTSNPN, CDR2 SVGIG (reference sequence). The CDR3 is made up of 15 amino acids. CDR3 DNA: TGTGCCTGGGCCCAGGGTCAGCGGGTAAGAGAGACCCAGTACTTC. As protein: CAWAQGQRVRETQYF.

This clonotype was counted between two and nine times. The chain employs TRBV4-1 and TRBJ1-2; TRBD1 might be the D (6 bases). Per the germline V gene, CDR1 is MGHRA and CDR2 is YSYEKL. This CDR3 has 17 residues. V lost 0 bases, J lost 6 bases, and 20 bases lay in between. The CDR3 DNA reads as TGCGCCAGCAGCCAAGATACTTGGACAGCTTCGGTGAATGGCTACACCTTC. Its translation is CASSQDTWTASVNGYTF.

This clonotype has only a few counts. This rearrangement joins TRBV7-2 to TRBJ2-7; 13 bases line up with TRBD2. Germline loops: CDR1 SGHTA, CDR2 FQGNSA. This CDR3 has 15 residues. V gave up 5 bases and J gave up 6 bases; unmatched junction bases: 7. The DNA for the CDR3 is TGTGCCAGCAGCATTGGACTAGCGGGGGTGAGCGAGCAGTACTTC. Amino acid sequence: CASSIGLAGVSEQYF.

In its sample, this clonotype was seen many times. At one end, the junction sequence differs from germline, possibly due to a read error. Written as DNA, the CDR3 is TGTGCCAGCAGCGTAGCCAACAGGGACACTGAAGCTTTCTTT. Translation: CASSVANRDTEAFF. The rearrangement uses TRBV7-8 and TRBJ1-1; a possible D gene is TRBD1 (6 bases). The germline V gene has CDR1 SGHVS and CDR2 FQNEAQ. The CDR3 totals 14 residues.

This clonotype has at least ten counts. This rearrangement joins TRBV6-1 to TRBJ2-7; TRBD2 aligns across 12 bases. This CDR3 is 16 amino acids long. Germline CDR1 is MNHNS and CDR2 is SASEGT. Trimming cost V 2 bases and J 5 bases; bases outside gene matches: 7. The CDR3 DNA is TGTGCCAGCAGTGAAACCCTAGCGGGAGGGAGGGACGAGCAGTACTTC. Its protein is CASSETLAGGRDEQYF.

This chain joins TRBV11-2 and TRBJ2-7; D not certain. Trimming took off 5 bases at V and 2 bases at J, with 13 bases between the two ends. Germline CDR1 SGHAT, CDR2 FQNNGV. CDR3 length: 14 amino acids. This chain's CDR3 is CASSLYRETYEQYF. In nucleotides, the CDR3 is TGTGCCAGCAGCCTCTACAGAGAAACCTACGAGCAGTACTTC.

The chain recombines TRBV6-2 or TRBV6-3 with TRBJ1-5; maybe TRBD1 (6 bases). The CDR3 extends over 18 amino acids. Trimming removed 6 bases from V and 4 bases from J, with 25 bases in between. Germline values: CDR1 MNHEY, CDR2 SVGEGT. CDR3 bases: TGTGCCAGCAGCCCGAGACTTACAGGGATTTTTGGTAATCAGCCCCAGCATTTT. This codes for CASSPRLTGIFGNQPQHF.

This clonotype was picked up a small number of times. J is TRBJ2-7 and V is TRBV18, with TRBD2 identical over 14 bases. V was pared by 6 bases and J by 10 bases, with 11 bases of the junction left unmatched. The CDR3 has 15 amino acids. CDR1 is KGHSH, CDR2 LQKENI, per germline. The DNA of the CDR3 is TGTGCCAGCTCTCTTGCCGGGACTAGCGGGAGCGACCAGTACTTC. As protein: CASSLAGTSGSDQYF. Variable domain in full (rest from reference TRBV18 and TRBJ2-7): NAGVMQNPRHLVRRRGQEARLRCSPMKGHSHVYWYRQLPEEGLKFMVYLQKENIIDESGMPKERFSAEFPKEGPSILRIQQVVRGDSAAYFCASSLAGTSGSDQYFGPGTRLTVT.